This note documents a single TCR beta chain sequence. Positive CCR7 selection of CD45RO-negative cells yielded the naive CD8 cells, and terminally differentiated effector memory CD45RA+ cells were excluded. Trimming stripped 0 bases from V and 3 bases from J, with 12 bases between. The CDR3 is 16 residues long. Germline CDR1 is LGHNA and CDR2 is YSLEER. This entry belongs to a study of shared clonotypes between healthy human individuals. Only in-frame clones appear in the TCRdb table, and some are missing; sequencing was by immunoSEQ multiplex PCR. The sample has about 1.9 million clones, 93% seen once.

The receptor comes from a man aged 18 to 30 in good health. Some clones in this sample may be carry-over from other donors' samples. Specimen: naive CD8+ T cells from PBMCs. V usage is TRBV4-3 and J usage is TRBJ2-4; perhaps D is TRBD1 or TRBD2 (5 bases each). CDR3 bases: TGCGCCAGCAGCCAAGACCGGGGCCCTTACAAAAACATTCAGTACTTC. Translated, it gives CASSQDRGPYKNIQYF.